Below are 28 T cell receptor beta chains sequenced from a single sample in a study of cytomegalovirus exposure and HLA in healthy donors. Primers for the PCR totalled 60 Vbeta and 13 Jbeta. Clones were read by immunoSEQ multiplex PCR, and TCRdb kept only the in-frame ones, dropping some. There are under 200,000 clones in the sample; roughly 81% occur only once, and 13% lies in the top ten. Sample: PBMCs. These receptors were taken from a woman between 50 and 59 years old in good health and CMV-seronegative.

This chain's CDR3 is CASSIGTARGYEQYF. The CDR3 DNA follows: TGTGCCAGCAGCATAGGGACAGCGAGGGGGTACGAGCAGTACTTC. The rearrangement joins TRBV7-9 to TRBJ2-7, with 7 bases that match TRBD1. V dropped 5 bases and J dropped 4; count of bases not matched to a gene: 11. There are 15 residues in the CDR3. Germline CDR1 and CDR2: SEHNR and FQNEAQ (reference sequence).

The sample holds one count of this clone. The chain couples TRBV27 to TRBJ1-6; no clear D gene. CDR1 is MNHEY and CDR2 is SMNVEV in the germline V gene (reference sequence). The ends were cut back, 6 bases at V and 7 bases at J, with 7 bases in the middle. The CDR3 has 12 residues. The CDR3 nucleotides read TGTGCCAGCAGCCCCCTAAATTCACCCCTCCACTTT. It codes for CASSPLNSPLHF.

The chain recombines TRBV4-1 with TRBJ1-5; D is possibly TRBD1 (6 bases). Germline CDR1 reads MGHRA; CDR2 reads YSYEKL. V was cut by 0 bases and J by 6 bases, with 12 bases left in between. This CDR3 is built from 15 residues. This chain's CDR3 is CASSQEGGQRQPQHF. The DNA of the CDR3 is TGCGCCAGCAGCCAAGAGGGGGGGCAACGTCAGCCCCAGCATTTT.

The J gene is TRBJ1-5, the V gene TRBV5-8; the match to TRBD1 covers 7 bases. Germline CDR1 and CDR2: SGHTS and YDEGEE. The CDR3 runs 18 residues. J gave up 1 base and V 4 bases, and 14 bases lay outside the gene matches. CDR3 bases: TGTGCCAGCAGCACTGACAGGGAAGGGGGCTGGAGCAATCAGCCCCAGCATTTT. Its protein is CASSTDREGGWSNQPQHF.

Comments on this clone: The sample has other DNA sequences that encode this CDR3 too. Here the CDR3 DNA reads TGTGCCAGCGGGAGGACTGAAGCTTTCTTT. Its protein product is CASGRTEAFF. The rearrangement joins TRBV27 to TRBJ1-1; D is unresolved. The ends were cut back, 8 bases at V and 5 bases at J, with 6 bases in the middle. The CDR3 has 10 amino acids. Germline assignment: CDR1 MNHEY and CDR2 SMNVEV (reference sequence).

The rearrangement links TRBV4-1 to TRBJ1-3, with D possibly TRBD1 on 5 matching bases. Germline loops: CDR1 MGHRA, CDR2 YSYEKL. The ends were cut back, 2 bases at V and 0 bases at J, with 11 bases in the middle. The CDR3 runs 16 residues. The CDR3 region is CASSQKTANSGNTIYF. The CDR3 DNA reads TGCGCCAGCAGCCAAAAGACAGCCAACTCTGGAAACACCATATATTTT.

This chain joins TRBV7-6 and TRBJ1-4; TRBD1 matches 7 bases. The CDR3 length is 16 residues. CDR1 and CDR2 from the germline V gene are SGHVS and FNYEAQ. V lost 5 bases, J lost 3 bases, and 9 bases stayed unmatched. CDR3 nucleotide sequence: TGTGCCAGCAGCAAGGGACAGCCTCTGGCTAATGAAAAACTGTTTTTT. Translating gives CASSKGQPLANEKLFF.

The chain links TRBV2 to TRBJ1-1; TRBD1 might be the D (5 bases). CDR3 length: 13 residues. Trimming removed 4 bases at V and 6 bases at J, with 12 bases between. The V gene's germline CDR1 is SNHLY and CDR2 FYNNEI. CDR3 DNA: TGTGCCAGCAGTGTAGGGGTGGGGCCTGAAGCTTTCTTT. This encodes CASSVGVGPEAFF.

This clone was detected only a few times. CDR3 protein: CASSQDYSGGRLWETQYF. The DNA of the CDR3 is TGCGCCAGCAGCCAAGATTACAGCGGGGGGCGTCTATGGGAGACCCAGTACTTC. V usage is TRBV4-3 and J usage is TRBJ2-5; TRBD2 matches 9 bases. This CDR3 region has 18 residues. V dropped 0 bases and J dropped 5; count of bases not matched to a gene: 13. Germline CDR1 reads LGHNA; CDR2 reads YSLEER.

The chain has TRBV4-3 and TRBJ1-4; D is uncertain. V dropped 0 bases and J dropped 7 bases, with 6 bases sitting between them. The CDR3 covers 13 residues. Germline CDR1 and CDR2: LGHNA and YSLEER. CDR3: CASSQDYREKLFF. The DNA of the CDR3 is TGCGCCAGCAGCCAAGATTATCGTGAAAAACTGTTTTTT.

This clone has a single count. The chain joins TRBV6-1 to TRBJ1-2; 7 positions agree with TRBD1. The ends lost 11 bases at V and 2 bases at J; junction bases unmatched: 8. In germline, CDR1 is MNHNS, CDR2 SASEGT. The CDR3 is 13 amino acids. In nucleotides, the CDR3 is TGTGCCGGCACCAGGGGGGCCAACTATGGCTACACCTTC. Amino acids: CAGTRGANYGYTF.

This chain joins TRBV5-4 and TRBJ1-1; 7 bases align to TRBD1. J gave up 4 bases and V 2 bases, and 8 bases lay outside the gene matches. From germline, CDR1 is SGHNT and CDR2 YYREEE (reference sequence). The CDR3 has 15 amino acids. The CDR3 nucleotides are TGTGCCAGCAGCTTTCCGGGACAGCAAACCACTGAAGCTTTCTTT. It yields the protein CASSFPGQQTTEAFF.

The CDR3 DNA sequence: TGTGCCAGCAGCTTAGATGGGAGCGGGAGGTCCGGGGAGCTGTTTTTT. It yields the protein CASSLDGSGRSGELFF. The chain has TRBV11-2 and TRBJ2-2; 9 bases fit TRBD2. The CDR3 extends over 16 amino acids. V trimming: 0 bases; J trimming: 6 bases; junction bases outside the gene matches: 5. Germline CDR1 is SGHAT and CDR2 is FQNNGV.

DNA of the CDR3: TGTGCCAGCAGTGAAGCGGGACAGGGAGATGGCTACACCTTC. Its protein is CASSEAGQGDGYTF. The rearrangement uses TRBV6-1 and TRBJ1-2, with TRBD1 identical over 9 bases. The CDR3 contains 14 residues. The junction had 2 bases not matched to a gene; V was cut back by 0 bases and J by 6 bases. The germline V gene has CDR1 MNHNS and CDR2 SASEGT.

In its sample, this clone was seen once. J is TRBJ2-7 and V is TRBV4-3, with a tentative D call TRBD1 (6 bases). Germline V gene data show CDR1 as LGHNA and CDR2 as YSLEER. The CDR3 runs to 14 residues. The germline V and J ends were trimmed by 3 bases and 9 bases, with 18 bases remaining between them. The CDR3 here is CASSHHTGGSGQYF. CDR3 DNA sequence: TGCGCCAGCAGCCACCACACTGGGGGCTCGGGGCAGTACTTC.

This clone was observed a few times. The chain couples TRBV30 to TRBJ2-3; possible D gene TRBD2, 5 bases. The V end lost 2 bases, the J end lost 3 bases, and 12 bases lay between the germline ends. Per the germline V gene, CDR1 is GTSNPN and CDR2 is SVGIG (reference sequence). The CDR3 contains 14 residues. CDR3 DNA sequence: TGTGCCTGGAGTCTGAGGGCCAGGACAGATACGCAGTATTTT. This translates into CAWSLRARTDTQYF.

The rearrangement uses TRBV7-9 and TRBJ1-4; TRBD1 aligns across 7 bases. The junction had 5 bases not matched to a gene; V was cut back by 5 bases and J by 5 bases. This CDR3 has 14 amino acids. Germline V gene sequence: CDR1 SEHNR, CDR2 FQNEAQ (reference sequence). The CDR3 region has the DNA TGTGCCAGCAGCCGTTTGACAGGGAATGAAAAACTGTTTTTT. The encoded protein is CASSRLTGNEKLFF.

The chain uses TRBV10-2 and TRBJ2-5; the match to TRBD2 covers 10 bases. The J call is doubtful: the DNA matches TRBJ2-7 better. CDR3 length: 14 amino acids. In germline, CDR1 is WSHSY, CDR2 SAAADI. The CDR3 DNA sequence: TGCGCCAGCAGCTCTAGCGGGAGCTCCTACGAGCAGTACTTC. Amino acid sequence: CASSSSGSSYEQYF.

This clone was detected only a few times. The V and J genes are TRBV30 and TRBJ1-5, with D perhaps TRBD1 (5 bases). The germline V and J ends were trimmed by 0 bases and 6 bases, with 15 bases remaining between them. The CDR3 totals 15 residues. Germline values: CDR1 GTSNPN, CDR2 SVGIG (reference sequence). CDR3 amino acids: CAWSVQGGAGQPQHF. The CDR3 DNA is TGTGCCTGGAGTGTACAAGGAGGGGCAGGTCAGCCCCAGCATTTT.

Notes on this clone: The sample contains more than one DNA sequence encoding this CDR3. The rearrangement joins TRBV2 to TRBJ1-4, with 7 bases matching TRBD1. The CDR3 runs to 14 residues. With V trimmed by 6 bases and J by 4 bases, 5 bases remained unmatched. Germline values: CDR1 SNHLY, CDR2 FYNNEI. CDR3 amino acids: CASSATGYNEKLFF. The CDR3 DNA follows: TGTGCCAGCAGCGCGACAGGGTATAATGAAAAACTGTTTTTT.

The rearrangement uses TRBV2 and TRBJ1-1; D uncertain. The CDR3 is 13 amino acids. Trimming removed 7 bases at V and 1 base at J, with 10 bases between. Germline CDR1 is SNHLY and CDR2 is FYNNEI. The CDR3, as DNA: TGTGCCAGCACCCTATACGAGAACACTGAAGCTTTCTTT. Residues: CASTLYENTEAFF.

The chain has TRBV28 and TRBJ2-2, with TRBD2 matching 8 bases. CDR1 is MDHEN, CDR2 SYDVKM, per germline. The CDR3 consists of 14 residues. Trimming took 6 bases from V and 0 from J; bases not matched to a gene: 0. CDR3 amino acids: CASRLAANTGELFF. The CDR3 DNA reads TGTGCCAGCAGACTAGCGGCGAACACCGGGGAGCTGTTTTTT.

The CDR3 sequence is CASSPGTGFSGANVLTF. In DNA, the CDR3 is TGCGCCAGCAGTCCAGGGACAGGGTTCTCTGGGGCCAACGTCCTGACTTTC. The chain is built from TRBV10-2 and TRBJ2-6, with TRBD1 identical over 9 bases. Germline lookup yields CDR1 WSHSY and CDR2 SAAADI. The V and J ends lost 5 bases and 0 bases, in that order; junction bases with no gene match: 5. The CDR3 loop spans 17 amino acids.

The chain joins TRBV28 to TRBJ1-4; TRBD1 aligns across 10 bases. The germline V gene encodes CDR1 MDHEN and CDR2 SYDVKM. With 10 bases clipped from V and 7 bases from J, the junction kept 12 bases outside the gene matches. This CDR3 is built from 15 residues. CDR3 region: CATSTPGQGSEKLFF. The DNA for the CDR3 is TGTGCCACCTCGACCCCGGGACAGGGGAGTGAAAAACTGTTTTTT.

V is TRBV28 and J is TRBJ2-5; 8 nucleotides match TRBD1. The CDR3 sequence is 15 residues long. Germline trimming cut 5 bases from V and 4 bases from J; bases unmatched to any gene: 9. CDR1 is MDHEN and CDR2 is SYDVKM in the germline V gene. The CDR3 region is CASSLLTGAGETQYF. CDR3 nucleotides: TGTGCCAGCAGTCTCCTGACAGGGGCAGGAGAGACCCAGTACTTC.

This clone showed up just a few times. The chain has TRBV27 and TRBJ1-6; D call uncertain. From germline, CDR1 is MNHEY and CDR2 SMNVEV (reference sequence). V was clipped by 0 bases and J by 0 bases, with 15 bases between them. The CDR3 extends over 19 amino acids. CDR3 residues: CASSLSNPGRSSYNSPLHF. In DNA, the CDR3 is TGTGCCAGCAGTTTATCGAACCCAGGCCGAAGCTCCTATAATTCACCCCTCCACTTT.

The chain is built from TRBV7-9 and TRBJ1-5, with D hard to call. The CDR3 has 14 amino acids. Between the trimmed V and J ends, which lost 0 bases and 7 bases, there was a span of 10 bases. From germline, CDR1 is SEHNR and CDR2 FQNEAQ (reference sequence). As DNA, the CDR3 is TGTGCCAGCAGCTTAGCGCTGAGCCGACAGCCCCAGCATTTT. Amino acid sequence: CASSLALSRQPQHF.

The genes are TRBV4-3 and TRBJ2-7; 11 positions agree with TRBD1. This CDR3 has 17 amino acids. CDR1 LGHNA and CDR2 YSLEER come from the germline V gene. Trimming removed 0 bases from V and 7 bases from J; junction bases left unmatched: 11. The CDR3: CASSQDFSGQGVREQYF. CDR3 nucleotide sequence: TGCGCCAGCAGCCAAGATTTCTCGGGACAGGGGGTGAGGGAGCAGTACTTC.